This T cell receptor beta chain emerged from a study of blood T cell repertoires in COVID-19. The overall study: Italy, Spain and the United States were the sources of the convalescent and acute COVID-19 samples.

This CDR3 has 14 amino acids. From germline, CDR1 is SGDLS and CDR2 YYNGEE. The V end was cut by 2 bases, the J end by 1 base, with 6 bases between. In the original processing: Quantification of nucleated cells was approximated via reference gene primer amplification. Here immunoSEQ multiplex PCR was the method, and the copy in TCRdb shows in-frame clones only, minus some. V and J calls and clone size are as listed in that table; D and trimming were resolved from the DNA. The data contain over 250,000 clones, roughly 90% of them singletons. Ten or more counts support this clone. The specimen was peripheral blood. The V gene is TRBV9, the J gene TRBJ2-2; D is perhaps TRBD1 (6 bases). The sequence derives from an older woman with acute or convalescent COVID-19. The CDR3 region has the DNA TGTGCCAGCAGCGTGGACAGGAACACCGGGGAGCTGTTTTTT. This sequence encodes CASSVDRNTGELFF.